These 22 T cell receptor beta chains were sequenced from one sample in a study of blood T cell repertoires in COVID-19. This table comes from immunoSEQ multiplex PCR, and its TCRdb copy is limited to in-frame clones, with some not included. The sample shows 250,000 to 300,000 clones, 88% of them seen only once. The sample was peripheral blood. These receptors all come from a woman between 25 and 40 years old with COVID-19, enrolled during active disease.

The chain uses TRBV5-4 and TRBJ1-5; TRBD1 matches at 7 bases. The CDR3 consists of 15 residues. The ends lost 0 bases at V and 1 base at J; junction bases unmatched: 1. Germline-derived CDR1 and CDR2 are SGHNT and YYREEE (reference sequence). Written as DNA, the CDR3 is TGTGCCAGCAGCTTGGGACAGGGAAGCAATCAGCCCCAGCATTTT. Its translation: CASSLGQGSNQPQHF.

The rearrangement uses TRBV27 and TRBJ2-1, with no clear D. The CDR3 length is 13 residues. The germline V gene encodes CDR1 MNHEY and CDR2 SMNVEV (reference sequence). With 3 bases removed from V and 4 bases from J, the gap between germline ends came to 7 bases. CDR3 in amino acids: CASSLNSYNEQFF. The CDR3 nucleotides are TGTGCCAGCAGTTTGAACTCGTACAATGAGCAGTTCTTC.

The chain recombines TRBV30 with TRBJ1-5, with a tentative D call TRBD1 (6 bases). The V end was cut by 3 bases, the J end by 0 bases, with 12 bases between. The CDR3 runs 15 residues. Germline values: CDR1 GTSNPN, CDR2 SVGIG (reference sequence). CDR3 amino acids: CAWSSDSHSNQPQHF. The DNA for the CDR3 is TGTGCCTGGAGCTCGGACAGCCATAGCAATCAGCCCCAGCATTTT.

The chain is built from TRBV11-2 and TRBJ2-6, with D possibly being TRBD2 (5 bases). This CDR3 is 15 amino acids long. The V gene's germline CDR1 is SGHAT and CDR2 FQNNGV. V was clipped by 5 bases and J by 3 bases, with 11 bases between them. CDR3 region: CASSPRAGGANVLTF. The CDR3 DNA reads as TGTGCCAGCAGCCCAAGGGCGGGTGGGGCCAACGTCCTGACTTTC.

Written as DNA, the CDR3 is TGTGCCAGCAAGCAGGACAGGAACACTGAAGCTTTCTTT. Its protein product is CASKQDRNTEAFF. The V gene is TRBV2, the J gene TRBJ1-1; TRBD1 might be the D (6 bases). V lost 7 bases to trimming and J lost 1 base, with 10 bases between them. The CDR3 has 13 residues. Germline lookup yields CDR1 SNHLY and CDR2 FYNNEI.

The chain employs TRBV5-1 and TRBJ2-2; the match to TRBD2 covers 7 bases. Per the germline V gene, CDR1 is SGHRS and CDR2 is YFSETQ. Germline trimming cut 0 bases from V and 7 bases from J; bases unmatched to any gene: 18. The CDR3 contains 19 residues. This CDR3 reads CASSLASVWAGRSNGELFF. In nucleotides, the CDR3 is TGCGCCAGCAGCTTGGCCTCAGTTTGGGCCGGGAGGTCTAACGGGGAGCTGTTTTTT.

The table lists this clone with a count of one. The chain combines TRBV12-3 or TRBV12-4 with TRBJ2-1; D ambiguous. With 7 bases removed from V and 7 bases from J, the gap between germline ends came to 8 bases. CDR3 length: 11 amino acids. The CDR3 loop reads CASTFLNEQFF. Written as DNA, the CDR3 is TGTGCCAGCACCTTCCTGAATGAGCAGTTCTTC.

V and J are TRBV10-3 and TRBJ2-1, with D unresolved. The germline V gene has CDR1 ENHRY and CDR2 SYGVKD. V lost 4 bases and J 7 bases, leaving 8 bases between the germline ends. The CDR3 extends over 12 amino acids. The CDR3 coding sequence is TGTGCCATCAGTGTTAAAGCGAATGAGCAGTTCTTC. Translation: CAISVKANEQFF.

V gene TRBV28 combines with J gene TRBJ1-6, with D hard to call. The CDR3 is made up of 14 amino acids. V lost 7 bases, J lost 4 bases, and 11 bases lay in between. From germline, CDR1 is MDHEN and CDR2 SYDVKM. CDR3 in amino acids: CASTEGFYNSPLHF. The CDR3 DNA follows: TGTGCCAGCACCGAGGGTTTTTATAATTCACCCCTCCACTTT.

The CDR3 DNA sequence: TGTGCCAGCAGCTTCCCCTCCCGGACTAGCGGGAGAGATACCGGGGAGCTGTTTTTT. Encoded protein: CASSFPSRTSGRDTGELFF. This chain connects TRBV11-2 to TRBJ2-2, with 13 bases identical to TRBD2. Germline CDR1 SGHAT, CDR2 FQNNGV. There are 19 residues in the CDR3. With V trimmed by 3 bases and J by 5 bases, 12 bases remained unmatched.

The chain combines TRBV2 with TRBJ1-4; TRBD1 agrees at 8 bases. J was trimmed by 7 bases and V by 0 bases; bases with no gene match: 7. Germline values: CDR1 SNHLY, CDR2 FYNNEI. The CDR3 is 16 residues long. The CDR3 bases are TGTGCCAGCAGTGAAGCTAGGGCAGGGGGCGTTGAAAAACTGTTTTTT. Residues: CASSEARAGGVEKLFF.

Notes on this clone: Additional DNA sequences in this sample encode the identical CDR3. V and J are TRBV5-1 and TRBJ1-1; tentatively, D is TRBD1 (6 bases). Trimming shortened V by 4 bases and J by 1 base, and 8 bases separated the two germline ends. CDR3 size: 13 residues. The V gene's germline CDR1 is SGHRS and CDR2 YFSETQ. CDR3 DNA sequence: TGCGCCAGCAGCCCGGGACAGAACACTGAAGCTTTCTTT. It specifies CASSPGQNTEAFF.

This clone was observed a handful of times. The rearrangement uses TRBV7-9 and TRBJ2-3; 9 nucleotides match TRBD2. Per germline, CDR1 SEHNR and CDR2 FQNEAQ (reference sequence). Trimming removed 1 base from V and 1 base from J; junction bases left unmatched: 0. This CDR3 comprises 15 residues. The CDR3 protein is CASSLGTSGTDTQYF. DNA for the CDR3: TGTGCCAGCAGCTTAGGGACTAGCGGCACAGATACGCAGTATTTT. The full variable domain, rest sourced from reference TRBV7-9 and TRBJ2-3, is DTGVSQNPRHKITKRGQNVTFRCDPISEHNRLYWYRQTLGQGPEFLTYFQNEAQLEKSRLLSDRFSAERPKGSFSTLEIQRTEQGDSAMYLCASSLGTSGTDTQYFGPGTRLTVL.

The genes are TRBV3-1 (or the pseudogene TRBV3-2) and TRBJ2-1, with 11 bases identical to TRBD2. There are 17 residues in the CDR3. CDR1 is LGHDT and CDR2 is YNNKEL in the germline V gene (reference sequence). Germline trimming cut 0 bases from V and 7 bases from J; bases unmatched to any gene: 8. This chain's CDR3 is CASSQDFRRLAGNEQFF. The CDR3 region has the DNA TGTGCCAGCAGCCAAGATTTTCGGAGACTAGCGGGAAATGAGCAGTTCTTC.

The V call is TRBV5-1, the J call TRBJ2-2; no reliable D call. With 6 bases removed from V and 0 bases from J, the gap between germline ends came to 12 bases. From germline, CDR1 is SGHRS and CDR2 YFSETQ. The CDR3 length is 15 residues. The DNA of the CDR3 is TGCGCCAGCACCGGGTTGCCGACGAACACCGGGGAGCTGTTTTTT. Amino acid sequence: CASTGLPTNTGELFF.

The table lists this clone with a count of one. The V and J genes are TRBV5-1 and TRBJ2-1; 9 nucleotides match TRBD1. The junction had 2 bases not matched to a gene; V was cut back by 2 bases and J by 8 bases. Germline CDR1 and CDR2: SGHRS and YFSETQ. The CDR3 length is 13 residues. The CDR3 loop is CASSLQGADEQFF. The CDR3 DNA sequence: TGCGCCAGCAGCTTACAGGGGGCGGATGAGCAGTTCTTC.

CDR3 residues: CASSSGQSTEAFF. CDR3 nucleotide sequence: TGCGCCAGCAGCTCGGGACAGAGCACTGAAGCTTTCTTT. The V gene is TRBV5-1, the J gene TRBJ1-1; 7 bases match TRBD1. Germline CDR1 is SGHRS and CDR2 is YFSETQ. V shed 3 bases and J 4 bases; nucleotides not matched to a gene: 3. The CDR3 is made up of 13 amino acids.

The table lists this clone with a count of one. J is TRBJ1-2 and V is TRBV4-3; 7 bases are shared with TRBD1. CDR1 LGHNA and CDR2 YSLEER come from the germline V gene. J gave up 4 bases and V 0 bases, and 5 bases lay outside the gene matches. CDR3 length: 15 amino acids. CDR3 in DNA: TGCGCCAGCAGCCAAGATAAGGGGGCGGGCTATGGCTACACCTTC. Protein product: CASSQDKGAGYGYTF.

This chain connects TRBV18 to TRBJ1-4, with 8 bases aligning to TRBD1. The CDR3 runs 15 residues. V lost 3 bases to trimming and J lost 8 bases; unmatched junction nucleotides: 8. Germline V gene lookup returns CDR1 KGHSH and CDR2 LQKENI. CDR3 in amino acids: CASSPLGQGEEKLFF. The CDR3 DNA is TGTGCCAGCTCACCTCTTGGACAGGGTGAGGAAAAACTGTTTTTT.

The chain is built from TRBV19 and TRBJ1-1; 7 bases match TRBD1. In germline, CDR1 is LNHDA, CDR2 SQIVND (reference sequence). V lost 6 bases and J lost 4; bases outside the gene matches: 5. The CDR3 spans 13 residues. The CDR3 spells CASSSQGSTEAFF. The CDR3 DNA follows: TGTGCCAGTAGCTCACAGGGGAGCACTGAAGCTTTCTTT.

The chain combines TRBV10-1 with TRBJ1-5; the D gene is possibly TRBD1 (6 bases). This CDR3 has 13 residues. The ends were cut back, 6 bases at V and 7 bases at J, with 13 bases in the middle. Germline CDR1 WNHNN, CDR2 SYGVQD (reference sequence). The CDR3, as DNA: TGCGCCAGCAGCACAGGGATTGGGCAGCCCCAGCATTTT. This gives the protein CASSTGIGQPQHF.

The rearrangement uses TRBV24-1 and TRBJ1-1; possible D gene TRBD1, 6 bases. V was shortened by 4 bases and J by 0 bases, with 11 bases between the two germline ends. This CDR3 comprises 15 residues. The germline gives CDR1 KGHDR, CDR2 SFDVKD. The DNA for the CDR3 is TGTGCCACCAGTGAATGCGACAGGTTGAACACTGAAGCTTTCTTT. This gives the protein CATSECDRLNTEAFF.